This TCR beta chain derives from a study of blood T cell repertoires in COVID-19. Trimming pared 0 bases from V and 0 bases from J, leaving 12 bases between. The CDR3 length is 16 residues. Germline V lookup: CDR1 SGHTS, CDR2 YDEGEE. The method was immunoSEQ multiplex PCR; TCRdb's version includes in-frame clones alone and lacks a portion of them. Of fewer than 500,000 clones listed, more than 80% are singletons. Sample: PBMCs or T cells enriched from blood (not recorded which). This sequence was found in a man between 25 and 39 years old who had recovered from COVID-19. V gene TRBV5-8 combines with J gene TRBJ1-1; no firm D call. CDR3 sequence: CASSLAVAVMNTEAFF. The CDR3 DNA sequence: TGTGCCAGCAGCTTGGCCGTTGCGGTAATGAACACTGAAGCTTTCTTT.